Included here is one T cell receptor beta chain sequence, with context. The target antigen is unknown. The sample is drawn from a study of CD8+CD57+ T cells in acquired aplastic anemia. As for the study in general: DNA recovered from sorted CD4+ and CD8+ cells had a mean of about 3.5 ug. Healthy CD8+ samples averaged about 11.0 million reads. General observations from the study: Sharing between patients and controls was observed for twenty-nine CD8+ CDR3 sequences. Patients and healthy controls showed no significant CD8+ Simpson's diversity difference.

The CDR3 sequence is 14 residues long. Trimming took off 10 bases at V and 1 base at J, with 17 bases between the two ends. Germline-derived CDR1 and CDR2 are SNHLY and FYNNEI. The study profiled TCR beta VDJ and CDR3 using genomic DNA as template. TCRdb used MiXCR to reprocess the reads, holding one entry per CDR3 protein. The table records 200,000 to 250,000 distinct CDR3 sequences, 34% of them present only once. Sequenced sample: sorted CD4+, CD8+, or CD8+CD57+ T cells (not recorded which) from PBMCs. This chain links TRBV2 with TRBJ2-7; either TRBD1 or TRBD2 may supply D (5 bases each). The receptor comes from a human donor in good health, serving as a control. Written as DNA, the CDR3 is TGTGCCACCAAAAGGGACGGATTGTCCTACGAGCAGTACTTC. It encodes CATKRDGLSYEQYF.